In its sample, the clone carrying this T cell receptor (beta chain) was seen once. Its antigen remains unidentified. This entry is derived from a study of CD8 T cells in ankylosing spondylitis. Broader study findings: Seemingly distinctive of ankylosing spondylitis blood was a TCR beta motif formed by eight highly homologous variants. As reported, disease-linked clones showed significant enrichment in matched ankylosing spondylitis synovial fluid.

V was clipped by 5 bases and J by 6 bases; unmatched bases: 5. The CDR3 contains 14 residues. Looked up from germline, CDR1 is MNHEY and CDR2 is SMNVEV (reference sequence). With molecular barcodes, quantitative 5'-RACE was used to make the TCR beta libraries. From the 5' RACE reads, TCRdb called clonotypes with MiXCR, one entry per CDR3 protein. The data show about 400,000 distinct CDR3 sequences, about 20% seen once. The source material was blood, either unsorted or a sorted T cell fraction (not recorded which). The chain employs TRBV27 and TRBJ2-7, with TRBD2 identical over 12 bases. This TCR was sampled from a male donor with ankylosing spondylitis. The CDR3 is CASSRPGLAGEQYF. In DNA form, the CDR3 reads TGTGCCAGCAGTAGGCCGGGACTAGCGGGCGAGCAGTACTTC.